This T cell receptor beta chain stems from a study of cytomegalovirus exposure and HLA in healthy donors. Study-level information: About 85 million unique TCRs from HLA-typed donors were held in an early release of data. Among the roughly 400 genotyped donors, approximately 81% were placed in the Caucasian-associated ancestry cluster.

Germline V lookup: CDR1 SGHAT, CDR2 FQNNGV. The CDR3 spans 16 residues. Trimming took 1 base from V and 8 from J; bases not matched to a gene: 6. This PCR relied on a set of 60 Vbeta primers and 13 Jbeta primers. TCRdb keeps only in-frame clones here, not all; method: immunoSEQ multiplex PCR. The sample holds roughly 180,000 clones, 85% seen once. This rearrangement joins TRBV11-2 to TRBJ2-1; 12 nucleotides agree with TRBD2. The receptor was isolated from a boy aged 2 to 10 in good health and CMV-seronegative. The specimen was PBMCs. CDR3 amino acids: CASSLATSGSTYEQFF. CDR3 bases: TGTGCCAGCAGCTTAGCGACTAGCGGGAGTACATATGAGCAGTTCTTC.